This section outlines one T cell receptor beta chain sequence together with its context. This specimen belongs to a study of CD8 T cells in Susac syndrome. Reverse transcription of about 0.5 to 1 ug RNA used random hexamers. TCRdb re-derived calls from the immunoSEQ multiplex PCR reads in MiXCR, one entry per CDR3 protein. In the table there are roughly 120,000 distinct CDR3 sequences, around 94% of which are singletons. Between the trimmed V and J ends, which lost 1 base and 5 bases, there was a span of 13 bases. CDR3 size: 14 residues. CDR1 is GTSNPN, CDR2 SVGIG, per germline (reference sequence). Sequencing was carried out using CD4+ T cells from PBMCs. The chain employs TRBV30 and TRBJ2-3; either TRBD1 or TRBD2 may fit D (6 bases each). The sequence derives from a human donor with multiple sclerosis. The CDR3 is CAWSDGGRGDTQYF. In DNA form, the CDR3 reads TGTGCCTGGAGTGATGGGGGGCGAGGAGATACGCAGTATTTT.